The 9 T cell receptor beta chains below were found in one sample sequenced in a study of cytomegalovirus exposure and HLA in healthy donors. Sequencing was performed with immunoSEQ multiplex PCR; in TCRdb, only in-frame clones are kept and a portion is missing. The table lists some 56,000 clones, around 93% of them singletons, with under 2% in the top ten. The sequenced sample was PBMCs. The receptors here all came from a woman between 18 and 30 years old in good health and CMV-seropositive.

V gene TRBV6-1 combines with J gene TRBJ1-5, with TRBD1 identical over 9 bases. With V trimmed by 10 bases and J by 2 bases, 3 bases remained unmatched. This CDR3 is 13 amino acids long. In germline, CDR1 is MNHNS, CDR2 SASEGT. This chain's CDR3 is CATGDRGNQPQHF. Here the CDR3 DNA reads TGTGCCACTGGGGACAGGGGCAATCAGCCCCAGCATTTT.

V is TRBV19 and J is TRBJ2-7; the D gene is possibly TRBD1 (6 bases). The CDR3 has 16 amino acids. Trimming removed 5 bases from V and 4 bases from J, with 21 bases in between. Germline-derived CDR1 and CDR2 are LNHDA and SQIVND (reference sequence). In nucleotides, the CDR3 is TGTGCCAGTAGTTCGGACAGTGAGGCTTGCCTTTACGAGCAGTACTTC. Translating it yields CASSSDSEACLYEQYF.

This clone showed up just once. This chain joins TRBV13 and TRBJ2-5, with 11 positions matching TRBD1. Germline trimming cut 4 bases from V and 4 bases from J; bases unmatched to any gene: 5. This CDR3 has 15 residues. CDR1 PRHDT and CDR2 FYEKMQ come from the germline V gene (reference sequence). The CDR3 region is CASSWHGTGGETQYF. In DNA form, the CDR3 reads TGTGCCAGCAGCTGGCACGGGACAGGGGGAGAGACCCAGTACTTC.

CDR3 residues: CASSLEVRQDGEQFF. CDR3 coding DNA: TGCGCCAGCAGCTTGGAGGTTCGACAGGACGGTGAGCAGTTCTTC. The gene calls are TRBV5-1 and TRBJ2-1; weak D call: TRBD1 (6 bases). Trimming stripped 0 bases from V and 9 bases from J, with 16 bases between. Germline V gene data show CDR1 as SGHRS and CDR2 as YFSETQ. This CDR3 comprises 15 residues.

This chain joins TRBV18 and TRBJ2-5; possible D gene TRBD2, 5 bases. The CDR3 loop spans 13 amino acids. Deletions cut 2 bases from V and 3 bases from J, with 7 bases between. The V gene's germline CDR1 is KGHSH and CDR2 LQKENI. The CDR3 nucleotides are TGTGCCAGCTCACCAGGACTGGAAGAGACCCAGTACTTC. It translates to CASSPGLEETQYF.

The chain is built from TRBV6-1 and TRBJ2-1; D is ambiguous. The CDR3 loop spans 13 amino acids. Germline V gene lookup returns CDR1 MNHNS and CDR2 SASEGT. Trimming shortened V by 4 bases and J by 9 bases, and 13 bases separated the two germline ends. The CDR3 DNA is TGTGCCAGCAGTGCCCTCTCGGTCGGTGAGCAGTTCTTC. The encoded protein is CASSALSVGEQFF.

The chain links TRBV12-5 to TRBJ1-4, with no clear D. CDR1 and CDR2 from the germline V gene are LGHNT and FRNRAP. The CDR3 is 13 residues long. With 3 bases removed from V and 8 bases from J, the gap between germline ends came to 10 bases. In DNA form, the CDR3 reads TGTGCTAGTGGTTTTGGCCAGTCAGAAAAACTGTTTTTT. Amino acids: CASGFGQSEKLFF.

The V call is TRBV4-3, the J call TRBJ1-2; no clear D gene. CDR1 and CDR2 from the germline V gene are LGHNA and YSLEER. CDR3 size: 16 residues. Between the trimmed V and J ends, which lost 0 bases and 5 bases, there was a span of 16 bases. CDR3 DNA sequence: TGCGCCAGCAGCCAAGATCTTTCAGGAGGATCTTATGGCTACACCTTC. It codes for CASSQDLSGGSYGYTF.

The chain recombines TRBV6-4 with TRBJ2-2, with D perhaps TRBD2 (6 bases). From germline, CDR1 is MRHNA and CDR2 SNTAGT. V was clipped by 5 bases and J by 5 bases, with 9 bases between them. The CDR3 length is 13 residues. The CDR3 DNA is TGTGCCAGCAGTAGCCGGGGGACCGGGGAGCTGTTTTTT. Encoded protein: CASSSRGTGELFF.